Sequencing of this T cell receptor beta chain was carried out in a study of blood T cell repertoires in COVID-19. Study-wide context: Spain, Italy and the United States supplied samples that represented acute and convalescent COVID-19. In each case, the material was cDNA or gDNA derived from T cells, B-cell-depleted T cells, or PBMCs.

Original handling: Reference gene primers were amplified, and this amplification served to estimate nucleated cell counts. Sequencing used immunoSEQ multiplex PCR; TCRdb keeps in-frame clones, though not all of them. V and J calls and clone size are given by that table; D and trimming were obtained from the DNA. The data contain tens of thousands of clones, roughly 88% of them singletons. The V and J ends lost 0 bases and 4 bases respectively, with 16 bases between them. Germline loops: CDR1 SGHDN, CDR2 FVKESK. The CDR3 is 16 residues long. In this sample, this clone turned up a few times. This sequence joins TRBV14 and TRBJ2-7; D might be TRBD2 (7 bases). Sequenced sample: peripheral blood. This clonotype was sampled from an older woman with acute or convalescent COVID-19. The CDR3 coding sequence is TGTGCCAGCAGCCAAGATGGGCAGGGGAGGGATTACGAGCAGTACGTC. Protein product: CASSQDGQGRDYEQYV.